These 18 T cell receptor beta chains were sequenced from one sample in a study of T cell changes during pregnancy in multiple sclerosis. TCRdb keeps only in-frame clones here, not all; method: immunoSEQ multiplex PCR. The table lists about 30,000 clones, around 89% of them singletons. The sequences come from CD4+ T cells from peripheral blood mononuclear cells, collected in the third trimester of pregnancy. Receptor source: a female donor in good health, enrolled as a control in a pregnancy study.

Here the CDR3 reads CASSPQPLSGTSYEQYF. CDR3 coding DNA: TGCGCCAGCAGCCCGCAACCACTAAGCGGGACTTCCTACGAGCAGTACTTC. J is TRBJ2-7 and V is TRBV5-1; 7 bases map to TRBD2. The CDR3 has 17 residues. V trimming: 4 bases; J trimming: 1 base; junction bases outside the gene matches: 14. CDR1 is SGHRS and CDR2 is YFSETQ in the germline V gene.

The CDR3 sequence: CASLPLYRGEGSPLHF. CDR3 sequence (DNA): TGTGCCAGCCTTCCTCTTTACAGGGGAGAAGGTTCACCCCTCCACTTT. The V call is TRBV27, the J call TRBJ1-6; TRBD1 agrees at 7 bases. The CDR3 is 16 residues long. The trim removed 8 bases at V and 9 bases at J, leaving 16 bases unmatched. Germline V lookup: CDR1 MNHEY, CDR2 SMNVEV (reference sequence).

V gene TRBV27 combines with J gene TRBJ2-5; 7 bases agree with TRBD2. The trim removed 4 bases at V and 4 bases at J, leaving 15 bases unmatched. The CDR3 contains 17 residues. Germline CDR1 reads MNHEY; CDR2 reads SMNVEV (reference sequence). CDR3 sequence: CASSSTFSGQRGETQYF. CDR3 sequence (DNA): TGTGCCAGCAGTTCAACCTTTAGCGGGCAAAGGGGAGAGACCCAGTACTTC.

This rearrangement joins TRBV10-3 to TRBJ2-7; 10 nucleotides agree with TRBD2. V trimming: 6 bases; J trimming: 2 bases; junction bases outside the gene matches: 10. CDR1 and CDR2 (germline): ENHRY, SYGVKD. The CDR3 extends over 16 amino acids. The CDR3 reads CAISGAGTSETYEQYF. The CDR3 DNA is TGTGCCATCAGCGGGGCCGGGACTAGCGAAACCTACGAGCAGTACTTC.

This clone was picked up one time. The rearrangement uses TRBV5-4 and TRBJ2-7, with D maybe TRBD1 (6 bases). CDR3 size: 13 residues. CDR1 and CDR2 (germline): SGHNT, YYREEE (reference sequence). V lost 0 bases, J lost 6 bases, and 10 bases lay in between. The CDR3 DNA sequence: TGTGCCAGCAGCTTGGTCAGGGGCCTCGAGCAGTACTTC. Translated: CASSLVRGLEQYF. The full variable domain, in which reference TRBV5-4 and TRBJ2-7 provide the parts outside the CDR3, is ETGVTQSPTHLIKTRGQQVTLRCSSQSGHNTVSWYQQALGQGPQFIFQYYREEENGRGNFPPRFSGLQFPNYSSELNVNALELDDSALYLCASSLVRGLEQYFGPGTRLTVT.

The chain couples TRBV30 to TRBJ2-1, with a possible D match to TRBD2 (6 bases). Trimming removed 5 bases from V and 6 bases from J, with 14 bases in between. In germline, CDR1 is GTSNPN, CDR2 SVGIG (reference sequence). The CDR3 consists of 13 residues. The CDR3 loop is CAWAGFTRNEQFF. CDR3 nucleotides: TGTGCCTGGGCGGGGTTTACCCGCAATGAGCAGTTCTTC. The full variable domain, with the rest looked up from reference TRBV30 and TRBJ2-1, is SQTIHQWPATLVQPVGSPLSLECTVEGTSNPNLYWYRQAAGRGLQLLFYSVGIGQISSEVPQNLSASRPQDRQFILSSKKLLLSDSGFYLCAWAGFTRNEQFFGPGTRLTVL.

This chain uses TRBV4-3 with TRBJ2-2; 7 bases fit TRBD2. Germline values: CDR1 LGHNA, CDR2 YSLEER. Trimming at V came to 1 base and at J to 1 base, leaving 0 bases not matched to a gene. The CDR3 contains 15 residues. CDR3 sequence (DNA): TGCGCCAGCAGCCAAGCGGGGGGGAACACCGGGGAGCTGTTTTTT. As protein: CASSQAGGNTGELFF.

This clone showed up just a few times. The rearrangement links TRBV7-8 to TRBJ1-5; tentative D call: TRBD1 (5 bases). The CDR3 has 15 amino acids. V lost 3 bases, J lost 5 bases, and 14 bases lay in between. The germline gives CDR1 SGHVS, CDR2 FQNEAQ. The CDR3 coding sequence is TGTGCCAGCAGCTTGCAATGGGGCATGGATCAGCCCCAGCATTTT. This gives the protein CASSLQWGMDQPQHF.

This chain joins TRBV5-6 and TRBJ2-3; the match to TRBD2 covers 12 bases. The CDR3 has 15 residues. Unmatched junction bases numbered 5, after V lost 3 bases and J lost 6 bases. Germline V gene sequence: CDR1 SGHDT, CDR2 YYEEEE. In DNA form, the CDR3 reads TGTGCCAGCAGCTACCGGACTAGCGGGGCGGATACGCAGTATTTT. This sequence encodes CASSYRTSGADTQYF.

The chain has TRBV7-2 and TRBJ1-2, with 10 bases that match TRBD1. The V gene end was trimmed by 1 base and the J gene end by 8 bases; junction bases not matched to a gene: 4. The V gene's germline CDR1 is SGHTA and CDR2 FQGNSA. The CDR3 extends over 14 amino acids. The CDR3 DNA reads TGTGCCAGCAGCTTAGAGGGACAGGGGCAAGGCTACACCTTC. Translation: CASSLEGQGQGYTF.

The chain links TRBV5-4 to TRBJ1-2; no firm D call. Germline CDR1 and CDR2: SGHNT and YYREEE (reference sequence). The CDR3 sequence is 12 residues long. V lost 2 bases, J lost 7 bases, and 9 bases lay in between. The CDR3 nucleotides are TGTGCCAGCAGCTTACCCACTCTTGGCTACACCTTC. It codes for CASSLPTLGYTF. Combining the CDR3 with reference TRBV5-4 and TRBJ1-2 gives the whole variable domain ETGVTQSPTHLIKTRGQQVTLRCSSQSGHNTVSWYQQALGQGPQFIFQYYREEENGRGNFPPRFSGLQFPNYSSELNVNALELDDSALYLCASSLPTLGYTFGSGTRLTVV.

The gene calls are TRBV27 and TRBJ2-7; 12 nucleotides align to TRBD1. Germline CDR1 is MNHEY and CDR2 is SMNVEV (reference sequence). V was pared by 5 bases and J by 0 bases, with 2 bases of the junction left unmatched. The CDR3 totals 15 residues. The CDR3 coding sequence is TGTGCCAGCAGTGGGACAGGGGGCCCCTCCTACGAGCAGTACTTC. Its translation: CASSGTGGPSYEQYF.

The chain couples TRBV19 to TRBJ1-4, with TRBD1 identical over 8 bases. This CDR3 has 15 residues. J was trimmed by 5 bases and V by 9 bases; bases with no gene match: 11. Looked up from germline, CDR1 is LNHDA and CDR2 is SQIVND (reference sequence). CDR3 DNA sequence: TGTGCCAGCACAAACACAGGGGGGCGCAATGAAAAACTGTTTTTT. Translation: CASTNTGGRNEKLFF.

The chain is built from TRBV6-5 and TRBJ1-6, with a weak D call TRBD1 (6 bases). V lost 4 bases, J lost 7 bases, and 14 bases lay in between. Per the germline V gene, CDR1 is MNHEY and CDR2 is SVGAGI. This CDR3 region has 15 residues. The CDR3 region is CASSFGTGQNSPLHF. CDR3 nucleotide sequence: TGTGCCAGCAGTTTCGGTACAGGGCAGAATTCACCCCTCCACTTT.

The DNA for the CDR3 is TGTGCCAGCAGCTTAGATAGTCGGACCGGGGAGCTGTTTTTT. As protein: CASSLDSRTGELFF. The chain links TRBV7-2 to TRBJ2-2; unclear D gene. The CDR3 consists of 14 residues. V lost 1 base and J 5 bases, leaving 8 bases between the germline ends. CDR1 and CDR2 (germline): SGHTA, FQGNSA.

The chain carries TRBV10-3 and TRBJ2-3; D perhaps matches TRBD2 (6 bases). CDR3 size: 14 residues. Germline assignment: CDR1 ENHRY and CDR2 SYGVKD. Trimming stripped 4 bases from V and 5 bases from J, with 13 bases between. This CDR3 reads CAISAGGGVDTQYF. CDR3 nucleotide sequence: TGTGCCATCAGTGCCGGAGGAGGGGTAGATACGCAGTATTTT.

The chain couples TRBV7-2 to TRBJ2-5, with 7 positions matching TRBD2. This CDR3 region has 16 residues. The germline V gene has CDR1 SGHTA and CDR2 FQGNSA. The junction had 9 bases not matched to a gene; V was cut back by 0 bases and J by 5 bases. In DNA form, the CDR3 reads TGTGCCAGCAGCTTAGCGTCCCCAGCGGGGAGGGAGACCCAGTACTTC. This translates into CASSLASPAGRETQYF.

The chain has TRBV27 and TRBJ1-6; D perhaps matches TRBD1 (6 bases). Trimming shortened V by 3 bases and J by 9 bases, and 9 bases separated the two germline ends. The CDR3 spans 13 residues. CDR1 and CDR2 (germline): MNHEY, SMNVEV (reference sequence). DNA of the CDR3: TGTGCCAGCAGTTTCAGGGGTGGTTCACCCCTCCACTTT. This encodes CASSFRGGSPLHF.